The rows below give T cell receptor beta chains drawn from one sample of a study of cytomegalovirus exposure and HLA in healthy donors. Sequenced by immunoSEQ multiplex PCR; TCRdb stores in-frame clones only, minus some. Its listing shows some 110,000 clones. The sequencing input was PBMCs. The receptors come from a man between 25 and 39 years old in good health and CMV-seronegative. The CDR3 runs from the conserved cysteine through the conserved F or W. Each record gives: CDR3 length, D gene, V gene, J gene, CDR3 DNA, CDR3 protein. A D gene is named only where the DNA matches it firmly.

>14|-|TRBV27|TRBJ1-1
TGTGCCAGCAGTTTTTCACAGGGGAACACTGAAGCTTTCTTT
CASSFSQGNTEAFF
>18|TRBD2|TRBV4-1|TRBJ2-5
TGCGCCAGCAGCCAAGGGCCCCTGGGTAGCGGGGGGGTGGGGACCCAGTACTTC
CASSQGPLGSGGVGTQYF
>18|-|TRBV14|TRBJ2-2
TGTGCCAGCAGCCAAGAAGTTTGGGCAGGATTAACGACCGGGGAGCTGTTTTTT
CASSQEVWAGLTTGELFF
>16|-|TRBV5-1|TRBJ1-2
TGCGCCAGCAGCTTGGAGCAGGGGCCCCTGGTTATAGGCTACACCTTC
CASSLEQGPLVIGYTF
>17|TRBD1|TRBV29-1|TRBJ2-2
TGCAGCGTCGGAAGGGGGACAGGGTGGGTTAGCACCGGGGAGCTGTTTTTT
CSVGRGTGWVSTGELFF
>18|TRBD2|TRBV19|TRBJ2-1
TGTGCCAGTAGTTCAGTAACTAGCGGGGGGTCTTCCTACAATGAGCAGTTCTTC
CASSSVTSGGSSYNEQFF
>13|-|TRBV19|TRBJ1-2
TGTGCCAGTAGTGTCCAGGGCGTGTCTGGCTACACCTTC
CASSVQGVSGYTF
>15|TRBD2|TRBV5-1|TRBJ2-5
TGCGCCAGCAGCTTGGGGGGGACTAGCAGAGAGACCCAGTACTTC
CASSLGGTSRETQYF
>16|TRBD1|TRBV15|TRBJ1-2
TGTGCCACCAGCAGAGTTTTTACGGGACAGCTTTATGGCTACACCTTC
CATSRVFTGQLYGYTF
>13|TRBD1|TRBV28|TRBJ1-2
TGTGCCAGTAGACAGGGCTCTAACTATGGCTACACCTTC
CASRQGSNYGYTF
>17|-|TRBV10-3|TRBJ2-1
TGTGCCATCAGTGAGAGCCAGGTTCGACAGGGAGGCAATGAGCAGTTCTTC
CAISESQVRQGGNEQFF
>18|TRBD1|TRBV7-8|TRBJ1-2
TGTGCCAGCAGCCTTGGTCAGGGGACAGGGCCCTCTGGCTATGGCTACACCTTC
CASSLGQGTGPSGYGYTF
>14|TRBD2|TRBV7-3|TRBJ2-7
TGTGCCAGCAGCCTACACGGGGGGGCGGAAGAGCAGTACTTC
CASSLHGGAEEQYF
>11|-|TRBV6-5|TRBJ1-1
TGTGCCAGCAGTCGGGGCACTGAAGCTTTCTTT
CASSRGTEAFF
>14|-|TRBV5-1|TRBJ2-5
TGCGCCAGCAGCTTGGGAACAGGGAAGGAGACCCAGTACTTC
CASSLGTGKETQYF
>15|TRBD2|TRBV11-2|TRBJ2-5
TGTGCCAGCAGAAACGGACTAGCGGGGGAAGAGACCCAGTACTTC
CASRNGLAGEETQYF
>15|TRBD2|TRBV5-1|TRBJ2-5
TGCGCCAGCAGCGCCCAGACTAGCGGCCAAGAGACCCAGTACTTC
CASSAQTSGQETQYF
>13|-|TRBV11-3|TRBJ2-7
TGTGCCAGCAGCGGGGGGTCCTCCTACGAGCAGTACTTC
CASSGGSSYEQYF
>13|-|TRBV5-4|TRBJ2-7
TGTGCCAGCTCTTCTACTATTGCGGGAGAGCAGTACTTC
CASSSTIAGEQYF
>14|-|TRBV5-4|TRBJ2-5
TGTGCCAGCAGCGCGGGACAGTACCAAGAGACCCAGTACTTC
CASSAGQYQETQYF
>15|-|TRBV2|TRBJ1-2
TGTGCCAGCAGTGAGCGGGTGACAATTAACTATGGCTACACCTTC
CASSERVTINYGYTF
>14|-|TRBV19|TRBJ2-1
TGTGCCAGTAGTATTAGTGGGACTTACAATGAGCAGTTCTTC
CASSISGTYNEQFF
>15|-|TRBV6-1|TRBJ2-3
TGTGCCAGCCATGTAAAAGTCACCTACCAAGATACGCAGTATTTT
CASHVKVTYQDTQYF
>15|-|TRBV6-1|TRBJ2-7
TGTGCCAGCAGTGAAGATCAGGGGAACTCCTACGAGCAGTACTTC
CASSEDQGNSYEQYF
>12|-|TRBV29-1|TRBJ1-2
TGCAGCGTGAGACAGGATATATTCGGCTACACCTTC
CSVRQDIFGYTF
>13|TRBD1|TRBV13|TRBJ2-1
TGTGCCAGCAGCCTCGGACAGGGGAATGAGCAGTTCTTC
CASSLGQGNEQFF
>14|TRBD1|TRBV5-6|TRBJ2-3
TGTGCCAGCGGGACAGGGGGCAAGTGGAATACGCAGTATTTT
CASGTGGKWNTQYF
>13|-|TRBV13|TRBJ1-3
TGTGCCAGCAGCTTAGGGTCAGAAAACACCATATATTTT
CASSLGSENTIYF
>17|TRBD1|TRBV11-2|TRBJ1-6
TGTGCCAGCAGCTTGACAGGGGGCGTATCCTATAATTCACCCCTCCACTTT
CASSLTGGVSYNSPLHF
>12|-|TRBV10-2|TRBJ1-1
TGCGCCAGCCATGACATGAACACTGAAGCTTTCTTT
CASHDMNTEAFF
>15|-|TRBV27|TRBJ1-5
TGTGCCAGCAGTTTAGGGCGGGGATGGGGGCAGCCCCAGCATTTT
CASSLGRGWGQPQHF
>14|TRBD1|TRBV29-1|TRBJ1-3
TGCAGCGTTGGCGGGACAGCCTTTGGAAACACCATATATTTT
CSVGGTAFGNTIYF
>15|-|TRBV6-6|TRBJ1-6
TGTGCCAGCAGTTACCAGGGGCGCAATAATTCACCCCTCCACTTT
CASSYQGRNNSPLHF
>14|-|TRBV19|TRBJ1-1
TGTGCCAGTACCGTGGGGGCCTCCTACACTGAAGCTTTCTTT
CASTVGASYTEAFF
>13|TRBD1|TRBV5-1|TRBJ1-1
TGCGCCAGCAGCCGGCAGGGGGACACTGAAGCTTTCTTT
CASSRQGDTEAFF
>15|TRBD1|TRBV7-2|TRBJ2-5
TGTGCCAGCAGCTCATACAGGGGCAACCAAGAGACCCAGTACTTC
CASSSYRGNQETQYF
>14|-|TRBV6-1|TRBJ1-1
TGTGCCAGCAGTGAGAGAGGGATGAACACTGAAGCTTTCTTT
CASSERGMNTEAFF
>15|-|TRBV15|TRBJ2-7
TGTGCCACCACCACGGACAGACGGGCCCCCTACGAGCAGTACTTC
CATTTDRRAPYEQYF
>13|-|TRBV27|TRBJ2-3
TGTGCCAGCAGTGGGGGCGGTACAGATACGCAGTATTTT
CASSGGGTDTQYF
>16|TRBD1|TRBV2|TRBJ1-2
TGTGCCAGACGGGACAGGGGGCGCGAAGCCCCATATGGCTACACCTTC
CARRDRGREAPYGYTF